The next 20 T cell receptor beta chains were all read from a single sample in a study of cytomegalovirus exposure and HLA in healthy donors. Clones were read by immunoSEQ multiplex PCR, and TCRdb kept only the in-frame ones, dropping some. The sample shows around 400,000 clones, approximately 90% of them seen only once. The sample comprised PBMCs. These receptors all stem from a woman younger than 35 in good health and CMV-seronegative.

V usage is TRBV27 and J usage is TRBJ2-2; 16 bases line up with TRBD2. J gave up 7 bases and V 4 bases, and 6 bases lay outside the gene matches. Germline CDR1 and CDR2: MNHEY and SMNVEV (reference sequence). This CDR3 has 17 amino acids. CDR3 residues: CASSSGLAGGLSGELFF. In DNA, the CDR3 is TGTGCCAGCAGTTCGGGACTAGCGGGGGGGCTAAGCGGGGAGCTGTTTTTT.

This rearrangement joins TRBV6-1 to TRBJ2-3, with 7 bases matching TRBD1. The CDR3 runs to 14 residues. Germline CDR1 and CDR2: MNHNS and SASEGT. V lost 1 base and J lost 5; bases outside the gene matches: 3. CDR3 DNA: TGTGCCAGCAGTGAAGAGGGGGCCCGAGATACGCAGTATTTT. It is translated as CASSEEGARDTQYF.

The chain is built from TRBV14 and TRBJ2-7; 11 nucleotides agree with TRBD2. The CDR3 has 15 amino acids. With V trimmed by 4 bases and J by 6 bases, 8 bases remained unmatched. Germline CDR1 SGHDN, CDR2 FVKESK. This CDR3 is CASSLVTSGKPEQYF. As DNA, the CDR3 is TGTGCCAGCAGCCTCGTGACTAGCGGGAAGCCCGAGCAGTACTTC. The entire variable domain, with the rest obtained from reference TRBV14 and TRBJ2-7, is as follows: EAGVTQFPSHSVIEKGQTVTLRCDPISGHDNLYWYRRVMGKEIKFLLHFVKESKQDESGMPNNRFLAERTGGTYSTLKVQPAELEDSGVYFCASSLVTSGKPEQYFGPGTRLTVT.

The rearrangement links TRBV18 to TRBJ2-7; 10 bases agree with TRBD1. The CDR3 extends over 15 amino acids. Germline CDR1 KGHSH, CDR2 LQKENI. V lost 5 bases to trimming and J lost 6 bases; unmatched junction nucleotides: 10. DNA for the CDR3: TGTGCCAGCTCAGCGCAGGCCGGGACAGGGGTCGAGCAGTACTTC. This codes for CASSAQAGTGVEQYF.

The chain carries TRBV28 and TRBJ2-3; D may be TRBD2 (7 bases). The V end was cut by 3 bases, the J end by 2 bases, with 18 bases between. The CDR3 totals 17 residues. Germline loops: CDR1 MDHEN, CDR2 SYDVKM. The CDR3 loop reads CASSFAPEGGATDTQYF. CDR3 sequence (DNA): TGTGCCAGCAGTTTTGCCCCTGAGGGGGGGGCCACAGATACGCAGTATTTT.

This rearrangement joins TRBV6-1 to TRBJ1-5; D is unclear. Germline CDR1 reads MNHNS; CDR2 reads SASEGT. The CDR3 sequence is 16 residues long. With 3 bases removed from V and 2 bases from J, the gap between germline ends came to 14 bases. CDR3 coding DNA: TGTGCCAGCAGTGAGCCGCGGAAGGTGCGCAATCAGCCCCAGCATTTT. This gives the protein CASSEPRKVRNQPQHF.

This clone was detected once. J is TRBJ1-3 and V is TRBV6-1, with a possible D match to TRBD1 (5 bases). The CDR3 has 18 residues. In germline, CDR1 is MNHNS, CDR2 SASEGT. Trimming removed 4 bases at V and 4 bases at J, with 23 bases between. DNA of the CDR3: TGTGCCAGCAGTGCCTGGGGAGGGGCTAAATCGGGAGGAAACACCATATATTTT. This encodes CASSAWGGAKSGGNTIYF.

The V and J genes are TRBV28 and TRBJ2-7; D is perhaps TRBD1 (5 bases). The CDR3 has 13 residues. Germline CDR1 MDHEN, CDR2 SYDVKM. The V gene lost 3 bases and the J gene lost 2 bases, with 8 bases spanning the gap. CDR3 loop: CASSFWGPYEQYF. CDR3 nucleotides: TGTGCCAGCAGTTTCTGGGGCCCCTACGAGCAGTACTTC. The whole variable domain, filled in from reference TRBV28 and TRBJ2-7, reads DVKVTQSSRYLVKRTGEKVFLECVQDMDHENMFWYRQDPGLGLRLIYFSYDVKMKEKGDIPEGYSVSREKKERFSLILESASTNQTSMYLCASSFWGPYEQYFGPGTRLTVT.

The V and J genes are TRBV19 and TRBJ2-1, with TRBD2 as a possible D gene (5 bases). Germline V gene lookup returns CDR1 LNHDA and CDR2 SQIVND (reference sequence). The CDR3 consists of 15 residues. V lost 5 bases and J lost 5, with 16 bases in between. The DNA for the CDR3 is TGTGCCAGTAGTGTGGACTCTCTCCCCCACAATGAGCAGTTCTTC. Translating gives CASSVDSLPHNEQFF.

V usage is TRBV7-6 and J usage is TRBJ2-7; 9 nucleotides match TRBD2. This CDR3 region has 15 residues. The V gene end was trimmed by 5 bases and the J gene end by 2 bases; junction bases not matched to a gene: 7. Germline CDR1 and CDR2: SGHVS and FNYEAQ. CDR3 DNA sequence: TGTGCCAGCAGCCTTAGCGGGAGCCGCCCCTACGAGCAGTACTTC. Amino acid sequence: CASSLSGSRPYEQYF. Based on the CDR3 plus reference TRBV7-6 and TRBJ2-7, the full variable domain is GAGVSQSPRYKVTKRGQDVALRCDPISGHVSLYWYRQALGQGPEFLTYFNYEAQQDKSGLPNDRFSAERPEGSISTLTIQRTEQRDSAMYRCASSLSGSRPYEQYFGPGTRLTVT.

The chain has TRBV11-3 and TRBJ2-7; 7 bases map to TRBD1. The CDR3 extends over 13 amino acids. The V gene end was trimmed by 5 bases and the J gene end by 2 bases; junction bases not matched to a gene: 3. CDR1 is SGHNT and CDR2 is YENEEA in the germline V gene. The DNA for the CDR3 is TGTGCCAGCAGCCCAGGGACAGCCTACGAGCAGTACTTC. It translates to CASSPGTAYEQYF.

The chain couples TRBV5-1 to TRBJ2-5, with 7 bases that match TRBD2. CDR1 SGHRS and CDR2 YFSETQ come from the germline V gene. J was trimmed by 7 bases and V by 0 bases; bases with no gene match: 12. This CDR3 spans 16 amino acids. The CDR3 protein is CASSLAGDSGPGTQYF. CDR3 DNA: TGCGCCAGCAGCTTGGCCGGTGATAGCGGGCCCGGGACCCAGTACTTC.

The chain uses TRBV5-6 and TRBJ1-2; no clear D. This CDR3 has 13 residues. Per germline, CDR1 SGHDT and CDR2 YYEEEE. Trimming left V 2 bases short and J 8 bases short, with 13 bases between. CDR3 DNA sequence: TGTGCCAGCAGCTTTCGGGGATCCGGGGGCTACACCTTC. This sequence encodes CASSFRGSGGYTF.

This chain joins TRBV5-6 and TRBJ1-4; D may be TRBD1 (6 bases). This CDR3 is built from 13 residues. Trimming pared 5 bases from V and 8 bases from J, leaving 13 bases between. From germline, CDR1 is SGHDT and CDR2 YYEEEE. The CDR3 loop reads CASRQGQGEKLFF. The CDR3 DNA sequence: TGTGCCAGCAGGCAGGGGCAAGGGGAAAAACTGTTTTTT.

V is TRBV10-2 and J is TRBJ1-2; TRBD1 is a possible D gene (5 bases). Trimming took 4 bases from V and 8 from J, leaving 11 bases between them. Germline lookup yields CDR1 WSHSY and CDR2 SAAADI. This CDR3 contains 12 residues. CDR3 loop: CASSGEGRGYTF. DNA for the CDR3: TGCGCCAGCAGTGGGGAGGGACGAGGCTACACCTTC.

This chain links TRBV5-1 with TRBJ2-1; 9 bases agree with TRBD2. From germline, CDR1 is SGHRS and CDR2 YFSETQ. V dropped 1 base and J dropped 5; count of bases not matched to a gene: 7. This CDR3 has 16 amino acids. CDR3 DNA sequence: TGCGCCAGCAGCTTGAGTAGCGGGAGCGGGAACAATGAGCAGTTCTTC. This translates into CASSLSSGSGNNEQFF. Combining the CDR3 with reference TRBV5-1 and TRBJ2-1 gives the whole variable domain KAGVTQTPRYLIKTRGQQVTLSCSPISGHRSVSWYQQTPGQGLQFLFEYFSETQRNKGNFPGRFSGRQFSNSRSEMNVSTLELGDSALYLCASSLSSGSGNNEQFFGPGTRLTVL.

The J gene is TRBJ2-7, the V gene TRBV6-5, with 7 positions matching TRBD1. This CDR3 region has 14 residues. Germline V gene lookup returns CDR1 MNHEY and CDR2 SVGAGI. J gave up 2 bases and V 4 bases, and 5 bases lay outside the gene matches. CDR3 nucleotides: TGTGCCAGCAGTTCGGCAGGGGGACCCTACGAGCAGTACTTC. Protein product: CASSSAGGPYEQYF.

This clone was seen only a few times. The V call is TRBV28, the J call TRBJ1-1, with D unclear. V lost 3 bases and J lost 7, with 6 bases in between. CDR1 MDHEN and CDR2 SYDVKM come from the germline V gene. The CDR3 contains 11 residues. DNA for the CDR3: TGTGCCAGCAGTTTTTACAGTGAAGCTTTCTTT. Amino acid sequence: CASSFYSEAFF.

This chain uses TRBV5-1 with TRBJ2-2; 7 bases are a match to TRBD2. The CDR3 runs to 15 residues. V dropped 3 bases and J dropped 0; count of bases not matched to a gene: 2. Per germline, CDR1 SGHRS and CDR2 YFSETQ. CDR3 coding DNA: TGCGCCAGCAGCTGGGGGGGATCGAACACCGGGGAGCTGTTTTTT. This gives the protein CASSWGGSNTGELFF.

The rearrangement links TRBV6-5 to TRBJ2-2; 7 nucleotides align to TRBD1. This CDR3 has 15 amino acids. CDR1 and CDR2 (germline): MNHEY, SVGAGI. Trimming at V came to 0 bases and at J to 7 bases, leaving 5 bases not matched to a gene. Here the CDR3 reads CASSYSRQGNGELFF. The CDR3 bases are TGTGCCAGCAGTTACTCGAGACAGGGCAACGGGGAGCTGTTTTTT.